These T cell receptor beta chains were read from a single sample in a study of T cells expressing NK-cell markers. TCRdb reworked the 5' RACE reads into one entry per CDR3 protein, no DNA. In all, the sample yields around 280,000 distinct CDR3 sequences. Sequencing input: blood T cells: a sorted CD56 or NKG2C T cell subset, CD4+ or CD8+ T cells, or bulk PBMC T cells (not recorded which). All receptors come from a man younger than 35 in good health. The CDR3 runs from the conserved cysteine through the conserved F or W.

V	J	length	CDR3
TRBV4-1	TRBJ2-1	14	CASSQGRLAREQFF
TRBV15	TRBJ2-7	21	CATSRDPRGTGRTQISYEQYF
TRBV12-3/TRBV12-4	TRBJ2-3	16	CASSSPGTGLTDTQYF
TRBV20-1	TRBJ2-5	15	CSARVNSLVRETQYF
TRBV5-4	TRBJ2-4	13	CASSPGPSGVQYF
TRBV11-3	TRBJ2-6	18	CASSLGSGHGSGANVLTF
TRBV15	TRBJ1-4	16	CATSRGQTPSNEKLFF
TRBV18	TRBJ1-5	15	CASSPGQGLPQPQHF
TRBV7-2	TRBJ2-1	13	CASSFGLRNEQFF
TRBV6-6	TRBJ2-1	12	CASSATAEEQFF
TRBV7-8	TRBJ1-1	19	CASSSSAYGTGNMNTEAFF
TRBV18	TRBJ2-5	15	CASSPMTGVGETQYF
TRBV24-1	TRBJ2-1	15	CATSDSKTLVNEQFF
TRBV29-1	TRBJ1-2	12	CSVDRTGHGYTF
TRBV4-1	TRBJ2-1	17	CASSQPGLAGERDEQFF
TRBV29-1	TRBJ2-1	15	CSVEEGHGADGEQFF
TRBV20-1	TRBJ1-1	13	CSARDFWNTEAFF
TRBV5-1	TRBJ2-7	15	CASSLAPSPPYEQYF
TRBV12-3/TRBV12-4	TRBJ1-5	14	CASRGQGAFQPQHF
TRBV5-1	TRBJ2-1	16	CASSLSGLGGWNEQFF
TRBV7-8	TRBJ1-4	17	CASTEIGTGRRNEKLFF
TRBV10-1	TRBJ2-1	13	CASSDNDINEQFF
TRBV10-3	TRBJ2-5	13	CASRLGGPETQYF
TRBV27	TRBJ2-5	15	CASSLSAGRGETQYF
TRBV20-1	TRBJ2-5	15	CSAPRSAGGAETQYF
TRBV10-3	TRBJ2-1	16	CAISAGLVRSYNEQFF
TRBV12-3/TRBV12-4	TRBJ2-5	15	CASSGLAGAKETQYF
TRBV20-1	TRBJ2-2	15	CSASLRVPITGELFF
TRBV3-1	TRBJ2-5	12	CASSQVAGGGYF
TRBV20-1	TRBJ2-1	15	CSARLSGTGRNEQFF
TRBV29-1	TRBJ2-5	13	CSGDSTVQETQYF
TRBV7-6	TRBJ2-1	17	CASSLAASGSSYNEQFF
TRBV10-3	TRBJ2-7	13	CAIKGPGAYEQYF
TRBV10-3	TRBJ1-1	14	CAISEPGGGTEAFF
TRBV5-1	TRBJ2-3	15	CASSLEGGPGYTQYF
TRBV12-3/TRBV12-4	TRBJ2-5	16	CASSTGDSGHQETQYF
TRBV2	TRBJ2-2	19	CASSRTGTSGRYTAGELFF
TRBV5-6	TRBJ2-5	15	CASSLAETGTETQYF
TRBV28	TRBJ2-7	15	CASSLTGTGSYEQYF
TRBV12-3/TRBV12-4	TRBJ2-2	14	CASSLGVGTGELFF
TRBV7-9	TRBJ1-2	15	CASSSRQGQAYGYTF
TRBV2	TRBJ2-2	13	CASGQYRTGELFF
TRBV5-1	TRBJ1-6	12	CASKGSNSPLHF
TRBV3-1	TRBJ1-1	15	CASRQFGRMNTEAFF
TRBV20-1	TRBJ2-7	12	CSATTGRHEQYF
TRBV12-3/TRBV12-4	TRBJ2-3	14	CASSLGLRGDTQYF
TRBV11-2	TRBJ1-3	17	CASSLETGRRWGNTIYF
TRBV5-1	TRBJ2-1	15	CASSSTPSGDNEQFF
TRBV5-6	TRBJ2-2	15	CASSLPTANTGELFF
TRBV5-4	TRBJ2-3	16	CASSSAGTSLTDTQYF
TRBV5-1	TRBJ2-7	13	CASSPETGLEQYF
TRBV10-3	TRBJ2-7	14	CAISGTGEQYEQYF
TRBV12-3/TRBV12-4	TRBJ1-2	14	CASSFGTPNYGYTF
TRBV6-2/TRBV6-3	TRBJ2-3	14	CASSYGLDADTQYF
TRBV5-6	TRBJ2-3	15	CASSGSSGSTDTQYF